This T cell receptor (beta chain) was retrieved from a study of radiotherapy plus CTLA-4 blockade in lung cancer. The overall study: Objective response rate was about 20%; disease control rate, 25% to 35%.

Method: immunoSEQ multiplex PCR; TCRdb's copy keeps in-frame clones and lacks some. The top ten hold roughly 10% of the sample, which has 40,000 to 50,000 clones, 75% seen once. This CDR3 contains 12 residues. With V trimmed by 1 base and J by 10 bases, 3 bases remained unmatched. Germline CDR1 SGHNT, CDR2 YENEEA. Study-level points and caveats: Radiotherapy was combined with ipilimumab, and tumor-derived TCR clones then expanded in blood. In blood, early T cell clone dynamics reportedly predicted response best, together with interferon-beta.

As to this clone: Its antigen is not known.

The TCR comes from a human donor with non-small cell lung cancer who had stable disease on radiotherapy plus ipilimumab. The sequencing here drew on peripheral blood, taken from a patient treated with radiotherapy plus ipilimumab. The chain joins TRBV11-3 to TRBJ1-2, with 7 bases matching TRBD1. The CDR3 nucleotides read TGTGCCAGCAGCTTAGTGACAGGGAACTACACCTTC. The encoded protein is CASSLVTGNYTF.